The 2 T cell receptor beta chains listed next were all sequenced from one sample in a study of shared clonotypes between healthy human individuals. The protocol was immunoSEQ multiplex PCR, while the TCRdb copy is restricted to in-frame clones and leaves out a portion. The repertoire includes about half a million clones, about four fifths of them detected once, and approximately 13% sits in the top ten. Input material: PBMCs. These receptors originate from a woman in her 40s in good health. Some clones in this sample may be carry-over from other donors' samples.

This sequence joins TRBV5-1 and TRBJ2-5; perhaps TRBD1 as D (5 bases). The CDR3 has 18 amino acids. Per the germline V gene, CDR1 is SGHRS and CDR2 is YFSETQ. V dropped 0 bases and J dropped 5 bases, with 23 bases sitting between them. The CDR3 loop reads CASSLGYKGFRAGETQYF. DNA for the CDR3: TGCGCCAGCAGCTTGGGTTATAAGGGGTTCAGGGCCGGGGAGACCCAGTACTTC.

The V and J genes are TRBV28 and TRBJ2-1, with TRBD2 matching 10 bases. The CDR3 length is 18 residues. Germline V lookup: CDR1 MDHEN, CDR2 SYDVKM. The V gene end was trimmed by 3 bases and the J gene end by 1 base; junction bases not matched to a gene: 9. The CDR3 region is CASSFLAGVSRSYNEQFF. The DNA of the CDR3 is TGTGCCAGCAGTTTCCTAGCGGGAGTTTCCAGATCCTACAATGAGCAGTTCTTC.